A single sample gave rise to the 7 T cell receptor beta chains below, sequenced in a study of cytomegalovirus exposure and HLA in healthy donors. This PCR relied on a set of 60 Vbeta primers and 13 Jbeta primers. Generated by immunoSEQ multiplex PCR, the TCRdb table keeps only in-frame clones and is missing some. This repertoire includes around 200,000 clones. Sequenced material: PBMCs. The origin of the receptors is a girl aged 2 to 10 in good health and CMV-seropositive.

This sequence joins TRBV19 and TRBJ2-3, with 14 bases lining up with TRBD2. Germline V gene lookup returns CDR1 LNHDA and CDR2 SQIVND (reference sequence). Trimming at V came to 3 bases and at J to 1 base, leaving 12 bases not matched to a gene. CDR3 size: 20 residues. The DNA of the CDR3 is TGTGCCAGTAGTATCGCCCGACTAGCGGGAGGGCCCCTTCGCACAGATACGCAGTATTTT. Residues: CASSIARLAGGPLRTDTQYF.

This rearrangement joins TRBV6-1 to TRBJ2-7; 9 nucleotides line up with TRBD2. Looked up from germline, CDR1 is MNHNS and CDR2 is SASEGT. CDR3 length equals 20 residues. V dropped 4 bases and J dropped 0; count of bases not matched to a gene: 19. The CDR3 nucleotides are TGTGCCAGCAGTGGCTCCTATCTGGGGCTAGCGGGACTGAGCTCCTACGAGCAGTACTTC. Translated, it gives CASSGSYLGLAGLSSYEQYF.

V gene TRBV27 combines with J gene TRBJ2-1; 7 positions match TRBD2. J was trimmed by 8 bases and V by 4 bases; bases with no gene match: 14. CDR1 is MNHEY and CDR2 is SMNVEV in the germline V gene (reference sequence). The CDR3 loop spans 16 amino acids. The chain's CDR3 is CASSWQGGRGGDEQFF. The CDR3 nucleotides read TGTGCCAGCAGTTGGCAGGGAGGGAGGGGTGGGGATGAGCAGTTCTTC.

The rearrangement links TRBV6-5 to TRBJ2-3; maybe TRBD2 (5 bases). The CDR3 sequence is 15 residues long. V was trimmed by 4 bases and J by 3 bases, leaving 14 bases between them. CDR1 MNHEY and CDR2 SVGAGI come from the germline V gene. The CDR3 here is CASSWAPAATDTQYF. CDR3 coding DNA: TGTGCCAGCAGTTGGGCCCCAGCGGCGACAGATACGCAGTATTTT.

This chain links TRBV5-4 with TRBJ2-3; 8 bases map to TRBD2. Germline loops: CDR1 SGHNT, CDR2 YYREEE (reference sequence). The ends lost 3 bases at V and 4 bases at J; junction bases unmatched: 7. The length of the CDR3 is 15 residues. The CDR3 bases are TGTGCCAGCAGCTCCTCTAGCGGGTCGGCAGATACGCAGTATTTT. It translates to CASSSSSGSADTQYF.

V and J are TRBV5-1 and TRBJ2-7, with 9 bases identical to TRBD1. V dropped 0 bases and J dropped 3; count of bases not matched to a gene: 4. The CDR3 runs to 15 residues. Germline assignment: CDR1 SGHRS and CDR2 YFSETQ. The CDR3 sequence is CASSLAVTGGYEQYF. The CDR3 DNA reads TGCGCCAGCAGCTTGGCTGTGACAGGGGGCTACGAGCAGTACTTC.

The rearrangement uses TRBV11-2 and TRBJ1-1; D remains unclear. CDR3 length: 11 residues. The germline CDR1 and CDR2 sequences are SGHAT and FQNNGV. The ends were cut back, 6 bases at V and 7 bases at J, with 9 bases in the middle. This CDR3 is CASSPLLEAFF. The CDR3, as DNA: TGTGCCAGCAGTCCCCTCCTTGAAGCTTTCTTT.